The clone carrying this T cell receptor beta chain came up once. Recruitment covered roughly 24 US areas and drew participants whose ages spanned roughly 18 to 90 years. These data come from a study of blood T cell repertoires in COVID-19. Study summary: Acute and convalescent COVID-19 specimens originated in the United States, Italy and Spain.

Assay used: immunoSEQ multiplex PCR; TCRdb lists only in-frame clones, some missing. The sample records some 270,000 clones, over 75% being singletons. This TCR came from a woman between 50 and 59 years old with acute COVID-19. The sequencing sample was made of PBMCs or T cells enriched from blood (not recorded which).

The chain's CDR3 is CAWSVPDRGHTEAFF. In DNA form, the CDR3 reads TGTGCCTGGAGTGTACCGGACAGGGGGCACACTGAAGCTTTCTTT. This chain connects TRBV30 to TRBJ1-1, with 11 bases that match TRBD1. The CDR3 totals 15 residues. With V trimmed by 0 bases and J by 3 bases, 3 bases remained unmatched. From germline, CDR1 is GTSNPN and CDR2 SVGIG (reference sequence). The whole variable domain, filled in from reference TRBV30 and TRBJ1-1, reads SQTIHQWPATLVQPVGSPLSLECTVEGTSNPNLYWYRQAAGRGLQLLFYSVGIGQISSEVPQNLSASRPQDRQFILSSKKLLLSDSGFYLCAWSVPDRGHTEAFFGQGTRLTVV.